This T cell receptor beta chain was recorded in a study of radiation and T cells in renal cell carcinoma. Study-wide results and caveats: Compared with controls, irradiated tumors showed greater TCR clonality. Irradiated tumors held more dominant CDR3 motifs than control tumors.

CDR3 length: 10 residues. Germline lookup yields CDR1 SNHLY and CDR2 FYNNEI. The method was immunoSEQ multiplex PCR; TCRdb's version includes in-frame clones alone and lacks a portion of them. The repertoire includes some 8,400 clones, less than 70% of them detected once, and roughly 21% sits in the top ten. This clone was seen more than once but under ten times. Its antigen is not identified. An end of the junction does not agree with germline; a read error may underlie this. Treatment defined: treatment-naive control, cytoreductive nephrectomy. Treatment-naive patients without radiation supplied the control tumors at nephrectomy. Clear cell pathology was present in this patient's renal cell carcinoma.

The chain recombines TRBV2 with TRBJ1-2, with D unclear. This TCR derives from a man in his sixties with renal cell carcinoma. Source: tumor tissue, taken from a patient whose treatment was nephrectomy without radiotherapy. CDR3 protein: CASSESRVHF. CDR3 DNA: TGTGCCAGCAGTGAGTCGAGGGTCCACTTC. The full variable domain, in which reference TRBV2 and TRBJ1-2 provide the parts outside the CDR3, is EPEVTQTPSHQVTQMGQEVILRCVPISNHLYFYWYRQILGQKVEFLVSFYNNEISEKSEIFDDQFSVERPDGSNFTLKIRSTKLEDSAMYFCASSESRVHFGSGTRLTVV.